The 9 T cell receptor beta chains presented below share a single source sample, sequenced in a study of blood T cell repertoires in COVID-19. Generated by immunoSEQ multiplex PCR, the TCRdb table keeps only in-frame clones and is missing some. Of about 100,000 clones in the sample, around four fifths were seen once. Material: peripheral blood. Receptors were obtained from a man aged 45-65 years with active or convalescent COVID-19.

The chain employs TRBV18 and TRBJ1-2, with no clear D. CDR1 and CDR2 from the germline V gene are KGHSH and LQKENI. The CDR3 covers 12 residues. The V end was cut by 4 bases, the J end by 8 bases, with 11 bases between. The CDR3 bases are TGTGCCAGCTCACGGGGAGGTGGCGGCTACACCTTC. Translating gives CASSRGGGGYTF.

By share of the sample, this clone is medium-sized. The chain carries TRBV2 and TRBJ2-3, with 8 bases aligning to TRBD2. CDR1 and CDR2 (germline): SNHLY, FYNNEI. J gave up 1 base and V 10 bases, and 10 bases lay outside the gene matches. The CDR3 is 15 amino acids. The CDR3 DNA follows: TGTGCCACAGGGGCGGGACTAGAAGGCACAGATACGCAGTATTTT. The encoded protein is CATGAGLEGTDTQYF.

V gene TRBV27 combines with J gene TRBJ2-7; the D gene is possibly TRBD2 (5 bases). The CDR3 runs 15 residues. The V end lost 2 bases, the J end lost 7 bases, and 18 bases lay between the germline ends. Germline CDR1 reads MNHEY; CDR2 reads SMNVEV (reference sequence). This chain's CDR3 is CASSLRTAGSTEQYF. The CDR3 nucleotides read TGTGCCAGCAGTTTACGGACTGCGGGCAGTACTGAGCAGTACTTC.

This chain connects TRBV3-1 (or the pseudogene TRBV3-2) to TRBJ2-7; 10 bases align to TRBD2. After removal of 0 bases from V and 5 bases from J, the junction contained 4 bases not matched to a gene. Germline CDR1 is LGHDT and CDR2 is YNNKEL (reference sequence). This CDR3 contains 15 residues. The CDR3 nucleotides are TGTGCCAGCAGCCAAGAGCTAGCGGGAGCGGACGAGCAGTACTTC. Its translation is CASSQELAGADEQYF.

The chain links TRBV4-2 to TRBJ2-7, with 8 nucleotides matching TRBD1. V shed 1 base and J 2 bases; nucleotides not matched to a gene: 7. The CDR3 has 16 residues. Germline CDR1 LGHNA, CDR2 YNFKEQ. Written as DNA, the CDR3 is TGTGCCAGCAGCCAAGCGGTGGGACAGGTAACCTACGAGCAGTACTTC. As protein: CASSQAVGQVTYEQYF.

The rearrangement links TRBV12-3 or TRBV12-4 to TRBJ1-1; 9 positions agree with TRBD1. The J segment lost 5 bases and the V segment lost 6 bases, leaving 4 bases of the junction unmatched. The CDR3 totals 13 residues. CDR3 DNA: TGTGCCAGCAGATTACAGGGGGCAACTGAAGCTTTCTTT. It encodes CASRLQGATEAFF.

The CDR3 DNA is TGCGCCAGCAGCCTAAGCGGGAGGGCGATCGCAGATACGCAGTATTTT. Amino acids: CASSLSGRAIADTQYF. The rearrangement joins TRBV5-1 to TRBJ2-3; 10 nucleotides align to TRBD2. J gave up 4 bases and V 4 bases, and 9 bases lay outside the gene matches. Germline lookup yields CDR1 SGHRS and CDR2 YFSETQ. This CDR3 contains 16 residues.

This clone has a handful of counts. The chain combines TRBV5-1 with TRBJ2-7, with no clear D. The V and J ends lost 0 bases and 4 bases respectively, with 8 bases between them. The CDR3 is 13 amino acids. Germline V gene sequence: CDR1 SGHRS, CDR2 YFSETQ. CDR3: CASSLARQYEQYF. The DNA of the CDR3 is TGCGCCAGCAGCTTGGCCAGGCAGTACGAGCAGTACTTC.

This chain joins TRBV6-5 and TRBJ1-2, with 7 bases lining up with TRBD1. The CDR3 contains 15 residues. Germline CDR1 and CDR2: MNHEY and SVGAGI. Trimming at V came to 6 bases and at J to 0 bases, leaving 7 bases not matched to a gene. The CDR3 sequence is CASRIGGTANYGYTF. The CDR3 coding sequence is TGTGCCAGCAGAATCGGAGGGACAGCTAACTATGGCTACACCTTC.